The rows below give T cell receptor beta chains drawn from one sample of a study of blood T cell repertoires in COVID-19. Data came from immunoSEQ multiplex PCR; TCRdb stores just in-frame clones and leaves some out. Of roughly 99,000 clones listed, approximately 81% were seen once; the top ten hold around 11%. Specimen: peripheral blood. The receptors originated from a woman of 80 years or more with acute or convalescent COVID-19. CDR3s include the opening cysteine and the closing phenylalanine or tryptophan. Fields, in order: V gene, D gene, J gene, clone size, CDR3 DNA, CDR3 protein. The D gene is left open where the match is weak. Clone size appears in some rows only: once, few, many, or a class for an expanded clone.

TRBV18	-	TRBJ2-7	-	TGTGCCAGCTCACCAGGGGAGACCTACGAGCAGTACTTC	CASSPGETYEQYF
TRBV5-4	-	TRBJ1-6	few	TGTGCCAGCAGCTTGGAGACAGCTAATTCACCCCTCCACTTT	CASSLETANSPLHF
TRBV28	-	TRBJ2-2	-	TGTGCCAGCAGTGGGGGGTTGAACACCGGGGAGCTGTTTTTT	CASSGGLNTGELFF
TRBV7-2	TRBD2	TRBJ2-1	-	TGTGCCAGCACCGCACTAGCGGGGGGGCCCTCTGAGCAGTTCTTC	CASTALAGGPSEQFF
TRBV5-1	TRBD1	TRBJ2-2	-	TGCGCCAGCATGTCCCCAGGGGGTACCGGGGAGCTGTTTTTT	CASMSPGGTGELFF
TRBV7-2	TRBD2	TRBJ2-3	-	TGTGCCAGCAGCTTAATGAATCCGGGGGGGCCGGGGAGGACGCAGTATTTT	CASSLMNPGGPGRTQYF
TRBV2	TRBD1	TRBJ1-4	-	TGTGCCAGCAGCGGACAGGGACAGGTCGGCGAAAAACTGTTTTTT	CASSGQGQVGEKLFF
TRBV19	TRBD1	TRBJ2-7	-	TGTGCCAGTAGTCCGCGGAAGACAGGGGGCGGCGGCGAGCAGTACTTC	CASSPRKTGGGGEQYF
TRBV7-2	TRBD1	TRBJ2-3	-	TGTGCCAGCAGCCTGGGACAGGGTAGGCAAGATACGCAGTATTTT	CASSLGQGRQDTQYF
TRBV6-5	TRBD1	TRBJ2-2	few	TGTGCCGGACGTCCGGGACAGACGAACACCGGGGAGCTGTTTTTT	CAGRPGQTNTGELFF
TRBV19	-	TRBJ1-1	-	TGTGCCAGTAGTATAACAGGGATGAACACTGAAGCTTTCTTT	CASSITGMNTEAFF
TRBV7-9	-	TRBJ1-2	few	TGTGCCAGCAGCTTCCAGGGAGGGAGAGTCGGGGGCTACACCTTC	CASSFQGGRVGGYTF
TRBV30	TRBD1	TRBJ1-4	-	TGTGCCTGGAGCCCATTGGACAGGCTGAATGAAAAACTGTTTTTT	CAWSPLDRLNEKLFF